Listed here are 20 T cell receptor beta chains from one sample, sequenced in a study of T cell responses to AZD1222 COVID-19 vaccine. This table comes from immunoSEQ multiplex PCR, and its TCRdb copy is limited to in-frame clones, with some not included. Of more than 70,000 clones listed, roughly nine tenths are singletons. The sample consisted of peripheral blood, taken on day 0 of AZD1222 vaccination. The receptors come from an adult in good health.

J is TRBJ2-3 and V is TRBV21-1. TRBV21-1 counts as a pseudogene. This CDR3 spans 19 amino acids. Written as DNA, the CDR3 is TGTGCCAGCAGCAAGATTTATGAGGGGCCCGCCACTAGCACAGATACGCAGTATTTT. It yields the protein CASSKIYEGPATSTDTQYF.

The rearrangement uses TRBV6-1 and TRBJ1-3, with 10 bases matching TRBD1. Germline lookup yields CDR1 MNHNS and CDR2 SASEGT. The V and J ends lost 3 bases and 5 bases, in that order; junction bases with no gene match: 7. The CDR3 has 16 residues. CDR3 in DNA: TGTGCCAGCAGTGACGGGACAGGGGCAAGGAGAAACACCATATATTTT. Encoded protein: CASSDGTGARRNTIYF.

The J gene is TRBJ2-2, the V gene TRBV12-5; D is ambiguous. The V and J ends lost 2 bases and 1 base respectively, with 11 bases between them. The CDR3 covers 16 residues. Germline V gene data show CDR1 as LGHNT and CDR2 as FRNRAP. The CDR3 region has the DNA TGTGCTAGTGGTTTGTTAATCATGAGGAACACCGGGGAGCTGTTTTTT. Translation: CASGLLIMRNTGELFF.

J is TRBJ1-3 and V is TRBV5-4; D remains unclear. The V end was cut by 2 bases, the J end by 0 bases, with 3 bases between. In germline, CDR1 is SGHNT, CDR2 YYREEE (reference sequence). The CDR3 runs to 13 residues. The CDR3 sequence is CASSLGSGNTIYF. The CDR3 bases are TGTGCCAGCAGCTTAGGCTCTGGAAACACCATATATTTT.

The chain links TRBV20-1 to TRBJ2-7; D not resolved. Germline V gives CDR1 DFQATT, CDR2 SNEGSKA (reference sequence). Trimming pared 6 bases from V and 5 bases from J, leaving 11 bases between. There are 11 residues in the CDR3. The CDR3 loop reads CSARFFHEQYF. The DNA for the CDR3 is TGCAGTGCACGATTTTTCCACGAGCAGTACTTC.

The CDR3 coding sequence is TGCGCCAGCAGCTTGGGTAGGGGCTCGAGGCCTGAAGCTTTCTTT. Protein: CASSLGRGSRPEAFF. This chain joins TRBV5-1 and TRBJ1-1, with a possible D match to TRBD1 (5 bases). The CDR3 sequence is 15 residues long. Germline CDR1 reads SGHRS; CDR2 reads YFSETQ. The germline V and J ends were trimmed by 0 bases and 6 bases, with 15 bases remaining between them.

This rearrangement joins TRBV3-1 (or the pseudogene TRBV3-2) to TRBJ1-3; 10 nucleotides line up with TRBD1. V was pared by 3 bases and J by 6 bases, with 8 bases of the junction left unmatched. In germline, CDR1 is LGHDT, CDR2 YNNKEL (reference sequence). The CDR3 is made up of 16 amino acids. CDR3 region: CASSHGTGVLENTIYF. The CDR3 DNA reads TGTGCCAGCAGCCACGGGACAGGGGTGCTTGAAAACACCATATATTTT.

As concerns this clone: At one boundary the junction diverges from the germline segment, which might be a read error. The chain has TRBV5-5 and TRBJ2-1; no reliable D call. The germline V gene has CDR1 SGHKS and CDR2 YYEKEE (reference sequence). The CDR3 is made up of 14 amino acids. CDR3 nucleotide sequence: TGTGCCAGCAGCTTGGAAGGAGCTTACAATAAGCAGTTCTTC. It yields the protein CASSLEGAYNKQFF.

This chain connects TRBV18 to TRBJ1-1; D is unresolved. V was pared by 6 bases and J by 10 bases, with 30 bases between. There are 17 residues in the CDR3. Germline lookup yields CDR1 KGHSH and CDR2 LQKENI. The CDR3 reads CASSPTKNPLLPEGAFF. CDR3 coding DNA: TGTGCCAGCTCCCCCACGAAGAACCCCCTCTTACCGGAGGGAGCTTTCTTT.

The chain has TRBV6-1 and TRBJ1-2, with 7 nucleotides matching TRBD1. CDR1 is MNHNS and CDR2 is SASEGT in the germline V gene. V shed 3 bases, J shed 5 bases, and the junction held 3 bases outside the gene matches. This CDR3 is built from 13 residues. Here the CDR3 reads CASSESTGYGYTF. In nucleotides, the CDR3 is TGTGCCAGCAGTGAGTCGACAGGGTATGGCTACACCTTC.

The CDR3, as DNA: TGTGCCAGTAGGAAGGGACAGTACAATGAGCAGTTCTTC. Translation: CASRKGQYNEQFF. The chain has TRBV19 and TRBJ2-1; TRBD1 agrees at 7 bases. Per the germline V gene, CDR1 is LNHDA and CDR2 is SQIVND (reference sequence). Germline trimming cut 6 bases from V and 4 bases from J; bases unmatched to any gene: 3. The CDR3 contains 13 residues.

This clone was recorded once. The CDR3 nucleotides are TGTGCCTGGAGTGTAGAGGGATCGCTGTCCCAGCATTTT. Encoded protein: CAWSVEGSLSQHF. The chain joins TRBV30 to TRBJ1-5; D is ambiguous. From germline, CDR1 is GTSNPN and CDR2 SVGIG (reference sequence). The CDR3 is made up of 13 amino acids. V was trimmed by 0 bases and J by 11 bases, leaving 14 bases between them.

The CDR3 nucleotides are TGCAGTGCCGACTGGGGCTCGGAAGCTTTCTTT. It codes for CSADWGSEAFF. The genes are TRBV20-1 and TRBJ1-1, with a weak D call TRBD1 (5 bases). The CDR3 has 11 residues. V shed 6 bases and J shed 8 bases, with 13 bases lying between them. Germline CDR1 is DFQATT and CDR2 is SNEGSKA (reference sequence).

The CDR3 nucleotides are TGTGCCAGCAGCCCCGGGGCTGGGGGTGAAAAACTGTTTTTT. Translated, it gives CASSPGAGGEKLFF. This chain links TRBV7-8 with TRBJ1-4, with D possibly matching TRBD1 (5 bases). The CDR3 contains 14 residues. CDR1 SGHVS and CDR2 FQNEAQ come from the germline V gene. The germline V and J ends were trimmed by 5 bases and 7 bases, with 14 bases remaining between them.

V and J are TRBV6-5 and TRBJ2-7, with a possible D match to TRBD2 (6 bases). V was clipped by 5 bases and J by 12 bases, with 14 bases between them. Germline V gene sequence: CDR1 MNHEY, CDR2 SVGAGI. The CDR3 extends over 11 amino acids. The CDR3 DNA reads as TGTGCCAGCAGTACGCGGGACCGATCGTACTTC. It codes for CASSTRDRSYF.

The gene calls are TRBV30 and TRBJ1-2, with 8 bases fitting TRBD1. The CDR3 has 15 amino acids. V lost 4 bases and J lost 4; bases outside the gene matches: 11. Germline V lookup: CDR1 GTSNPN, CDR2 SVGIG (reference sequence). CDR3 amino acids: CAWMLGQGASYGYTF. CDR3 in DNA: TGTGCCTGGATGTTAGGGCAGGGGGCCAGCTATGGCTACACCTTC.

The sample holds a few counts of this clone. The chain couples TRBV18 to TRBJ2-5; D gene uncertain. Trimming took off 2 bases at V and 5 bases at J, with 9 bases between the two ends. The CDR3 runs 13 residues. The germline gives CDR1 KGHSH, CDR2 LQKENI. CDR3 sequence reads: CASSPMGQETQYF. The CDR3 DNA follows: TGTGCCAGCTCACCAATGGGTCAGGAGACCCAGTACTTC.

The chain uses TRBV19 and TRBJ1-1; weak D call: TRBD1 (6 bases). Germline CDR1 reads LNHDA; CDR2 reads SQIVND (reference sequence). The CDR3 is made up of 15 amino acids. Trimming removed 7 bases from V and 2 bases from J, with 17 bases in between. CDR3 amino acids: CASTPTGSGNTEAFF. The CDR3 coding sequence is TGTGCCAGTACCCCTACAGGGTCCGGCAACACTGAAGCTTTCTTT.

On this clone itself: One end of the junction varies from germline; a read error may be responsible. V and J are TRBV3-1 (or the pseudogene TRBV3-2) and TRBJ2-7; possibly TRBD1 for D (6 bases). The CDR3 is 13 residues long. In germline, CDR1 is LGHDT, CDR2 YNNKEL (reference sequence). CDR3 amino acids: CASNQQGSYEQYF. The CDR3 DNA follows: TGTGCCAGCAACCAACAGGGCTCCTACGAGCAGTACTTC.

This chain connects TRBV5-5 to TRBJ1-5, with D perhaps TRBD1 (6 bases). The germline V and J ends were trimmed by 6 bases and 3 bases, with 22 bases remaining between them. Looked up from germline, CDR1 is SGHKS and CDR2 is YYEKEE (reference sequence). The CDR3 is 17 residues long. The CDR3: CASTPLFGGVDNQPQHF. The CDR3 coding sequence is TGTGCCAGCACCCCGTTGTTTGGGGGCGTCGACAATCAGCCCCAGCATTTT.